Only a few counts were recorded for the clone carrying this T cell receptor beta chain. Researchers prepared the TCRbeta library using unique molecular identifiers, the study reports. TCRdb redid the calling of the PCR reads with MiXCR, one entry per CDR3 protein. Of about 360,000 distinct CDR3 sequences listed, roughly 15% are singletons. The CDR3 length is 15 residues. V trimming: 6 bases; J trimming: 3 bases; junction bases outside the gene matches: 8. The source of the sample is a study of T-cell reconstitution after alpha-beta-depleted transplantation in children. The rearrangement joins TRBV12-3 or TRBV12-4 to TRBJ2-1; the match to TRBD2 covers 7 bases. The material sequenced was PBMCs, taken from the stem cell graft. This receptor was identified in a human donor who donated a stem cell graft to a child with Fanconi anemia. The CDR3 sequence is CASSTPAGRYNEQFF. DNA for the CDR3: TGTGCCAGCAGCACCCCAGCGGGGCGCTACAATGAGCAGTTCTTC.